This TCR beta chain was observed in a study of blood T cell repertoires in COVID-19 (dated by TCRdb to about 2020). Turning to the overall study: Samples covering the acute and convalescent phases of COVID-19 were provided by collaborators in the United States, Italy and Spain. The prospective study material was composed of cDNA or gDNA derived from T cells, B-cell-depleted T cells, or PBMCs. Deeply sampled blood TCRbeta repertoires from subjects exposed to, actively infected with, or recovered from COVID-19 were included in the dataset. The repertoires were released in a freely available public database meant as a resource for research on the immune response to SARS-CoV-2. Samples came from the ongoing ImmuneRACE study (first 160 participants) plus 1,254 subjects from 6 global collaborators. Nearly every sample came with metadata listing a de-identified subject ID, COVID-19 status, age in years and sex. Where available, HLA class I and class II types were obtained from metadata supplied by the sample provider rather than from assay-based typing.

The germline V gene sets CDR1 to MDHEN and CDR2 to SYDVKM. The CDR3 sequence holds 16 residues, the cysteine and phenylalanine included. Solely the CDR3 DNA is kept, with 48 bases framed from the first base. Unmatched junction bases come to 18, with V trimmed by 6 bases and J by 8 bases. General findings and caveats noted by the study authors: Clinical and demographic metadata were provided uncurated, with the amount varying by source and participant.

The immunoSEQ Assay, a bias-controlled multiplex PCR, was used to amplify TCRbeta CDR3 regions from genomic DNA. As for the original processing: Within the assay, amplification of reference gene primers was used to estimate how many nucleated cells each sample contained. To quantify the absolute abundance of each unique TCRbeta CDR3 rearrangement, sequence reads were collapsed and filtered. For each sample, productive Simpson clonality was calculated as the square root of Simpson's diversity index across productive rearrangements. TCRdb took over this immuneACCESS table, retaining in-frame rearrangements with V and J assigned. Such tables are incomplete; in checked studies, under half of the missing clones stem from an unresolved V gene, and the remainder is unexplained. D and trimming come from the DNA, and the V and J calls and clone size come from that table. Here the sample has approximately 46,000 clones; 90% occur a single time. The ten largest account for about 2.8% of the sample.

This clone was seen just once. The clone's antigen remains unknown. No base quality information exists; no much larger clone differs at one position. The collaborating institutions used their own protocols to collect whole blood in K2EDTA tubes. For TCRbeta analysis, collaborator samples were shipped as frozen whole blood, as isolated PBMCs, or as DNA extracted from either sample type. The sequence derives from a man aged 50 to 60 with active COVID-19. The sequence links TRBV28 to TRBJ2-7, with 8 middle bases fitting TRBD2. The sequenced material came from peripheral blood. The nucleotide sequence is given as TGTGCCAGCAGGACTGACGGCGCGGGGGGCACCACTCAGCAGTACTTC. It codes for CASRTDGAGGTTQQYF.